The 29 T cell receptor beta chains presented below share a single source sample, sequenced in a study of blood T cell repertoires in COVID-19. Some clones are missing from TCRdb's copy, which holds only in-frame ones; the method was immunoSEQ multiplex PCR. The data contain fewer than 300,000 clones, around nine tenths of them seen just once; the ten biggest clones take up roughly 9%. Sequenced input: PBMCs or T cells enriched from blood (not recorded which). The source of these receptors is a man aged 35 to 55 who had recovered from COVID-19.

V is TRBV29-1 and J is TRBJ2-7; D perhaps matches TRBD2 (6 bases). Germline CDR1 is SQVTM and CDR2 is ANQGSEA. Trimming pared 6 bases from V and 0 bases from J, leaving 12 bases between. The CDR3 extends over 13 amino acids. DNA of the CDR3: TGCAGCGTGGCGGGGCGGAACTCCTACGAGCAGTACTTC. Amino acid sequence: CSVAGRNSYEQYF.

CDR3 in amino acids: CASREDRGGYGYTF. The CDR3 DNA reads as TGTGCCAGCAGGGAAGACAGGGGAGGCTATGGCTACACCTTC. The chain is built from TRBV25-1 and TRBJ1-2; 8 nucleotides line up with TRBD1. The V and J ends lost 6 bases and 4 bases, in that order; junction bases with no gene match: 7. Germline V gene sequence: CDR1 MGHDK, CDR2 SYGVNS. The CDR3 totals 14 residues.

This chain connects TRBV3-1 (or the pseudogene TRBV3-2) to TRBJ2-1; D perhaps matches TRBD2 (6 bases). The V and J ends lost 4 bases and 5 bases respectively, with 21 bases between them. The CDR3 spans 17 residues. Germline CDR1 and CDR2: LGHDT and YNNKEL (reference sequence). CDR3 sequence (DNA): TGTGCCAGCAGCCCGGAGAGGAGGGCCCCTTCCGACAATGAGCAGTTCTTC. Its protein is CASSPERRAPSDNEQFF.

The chain combines TRBV5-1 with TRBJ1-2, with 7 bases fitting TRBD1. The J segment lost 5 bases and the V segment lost 7 bases, leaving 8 bases of the junction unmatched. The CDR3 totals 13 residues. Looked up from germline, CDR1 is SGHRS and CDR2 is YFSETQ. CDR3 residues: CASGRDSFYGYTF. CDR3 nucleotides: TGCGCCAGCGGCCGGGACAGCTTTTATGGCTACACCTTC.

This clone was recorded only once. The chain combines TRBV4-3 with TRBJ2-7; 8 nucleotides align to TRBD1. CDR3 size: 16 residues. Germline assignment: CDR1 LGHNA and CDR2 YSLEER. V trimming: 1 base; J trimming: 3 bases; junction bases outside the gene matches: 8. The CDR3 nucleotides read TGCGCCAGCAGCCAAGTTGTTGGACAGGGCTACTACGAGCAGTACTTC. Translated: CASSQVVGQGYYEQYF.

The chain employs TRBV18 and TRBJ2-7; 7 nucleotides agree with TRBD1. The V segment lost 2 bases and the J segment 6 bases; nucleotides outside the gene matches: 7. Germline CDR1 is KGHSH and CDR2 is LQKENI. There are 14 residues in the CDR3. The CDR3 sequence is CASSPEASGGEQYF. The CDR3 region has the DNA TGTGCCAGCTCACCAGAGGCTTCAGGGGGCGAGCAGTACTTC.

This rearrangement joins TRBV3-1 (or the pseudogene TRBV3-2) to TRBJ1-3, with D maybe TRBD1 (5 bases). The CDR3 has 19 residues. V lost 2 bases and J 0 bases, leaving 20 bases between the germline ends. The V gene's germline CDR1 is LGHDT and CDR2 YNNKEL (reference sequence). This chain's CDR3 is CASSQPKGQDSYSGNTIYF. CDR3 sequence (DNA): TGTGCCAGCAGCCAACCTAAAGGGCAAGACAGCTACTCTGGAAACACCATATATTTT.

The rearrangement links TRBV4-1 to TRBJ2-1; D unresolved. The CDR3 loop spans 16 amino acids. The germline V gene encodes CDR1 MGHRA and CDR2 YSYEKL. The ends were cut back, 2 bases at V and 4 bases at J, with 15 bases in the middle. The CDR3 DNA reads TGCGCCAGCAGCCAACCTAACCGGCCGACATACAATGAGCAGTTCTTC. Residues: CASSQPNRPTYNEQFF.

The chain is built from TRBV7-2 and TRBJ2-7, with 10 bases aligning to TRBD1. The CDR3 has 14 residues. V lost 5 bases and J lost 7; bases outside the gene matches: 8. Germline CDR1 SGHTA, CDR2 FQGNSA. CDR3 coding DNA: TGTGCCAGCAGCACCGGGACAGGGGTGTGGGAGCAGTACTTC. Translation gives CASSTGTGVWEQYF.

V usage is TRBV7-7 and J usage is TRBJ2-5; 14 nucleotides line up with TRBD2. CDR3 size: 17 residues. Germline V CDR1 and CDR2: SSHAT, FNYEAQ (reference sequence). With 3 bases clipped from V and 1 base from J, the junction kept 4 bases outside the gene matches. The CDR3 DNA sequence: TGTGCCAGCAGCTTTGGACTAGCGGGAGGTGGCCAAGAGACCCAGTACTTC. Encoded protein: CASSFGLAGGGQETQYF.

This sequence joins TRBV9 and TRBJ2-7; D possibly corresponds to TRBD2 (6 bases). This CDR3 comprises 15 residues. Germline values: CDR1 SGDLS, CDR2 YYNGEE. Trimming pared 0 bases from V and 3 bases from J, leaving 13 bases between. The chain's CDR3 is CASSVEGGVNYEQYF. The CDR3, as DNA: TGTGCCAGCAGCGTAGAGGGCGGGGTAAACTACGAGCAGTACTTC.

The rearrangement links TRBV5-1 to TRBJ2-1, with 8 bases matching TRBD2. CDR3 length: 15 amino acids. With V trimmed by 1 base and J by 3 bases, 3 bases remained unmatched. Per the germline V gene, CDR1 is SGHRS and CDR2 is YFSETQ. The DNA for the CDR3 is TGCGCCAGCAGCTTGCTGCGGGGGGACTACAATGAGCAGTTCTTC. Its translation is CASSLLRGDYNEQFF.

This clone was detected a few times. This chain connects TRBV2 to TRBJ2-7; D is undetermined. The CDR3 runs 13 residues. V lost 3 bases and J lost 4, with 10 bases in between. Germline V gene sequence: CDR1 SNHLY, CDR2 FYNNEI. The CDR3 reads CASSDSFGYEQYF. The CDR3 DNA is TGTGCCAGCAGTGATAGCTTCGGGTACGAGCAGTACTTC.

The chain combines TRBV5-5 with TRBJ1-3; the D gene is possibly TRBD1 (5 bases). The germline gives CDR1 SGHKS, CDR2 YYEKEE (reference sequence). The CDR3 loop spans 15 amino acids. The germline V and J ends were trimmed by 4 bases and 3 bases, with 14 bases remaining between them. This CDR3 is CASSRDSWLGNTIYF. The CDR3 DNA follows: TGTGCCAGCAGCCGGGACTCCTGGCTTGGAAACACCATATATTTT. Supplemented by reference TRBV5-5 and TRBJ1-3, the full variable domain reads DAGVTQSPTHLIKTRGQQVTLRCSPISGHKSVSWYQQVLGQGPQFIFQYYEKEERGRGNFPDRFSARQFPNYSSELNVNALLLGDSALYLCASSRDSWLGNTIYFGEGSWLTVV.

The chain is built from TRBV11-2 and TRBJ2-6; TRBD2 matches at 8 bases. The J segment lost 0 bases and the V segment lost 1 base, leaving 5 bases of the junction unmatched. The germline gives CDR1 SGHAT, CDR2 FQNNGV. CDR3 length: 18 amino acids. The CDR3 spells CASSLVSGGLSGANVLTF. DNA of the CDR3: TGTGCCAGCAGCTTAGTAAGCGGGGGACTCTCTGGGGCCAACGTCCTGACTTTC. The whole variable domain, filled in from reference TRBV11-2 and TRBJ2-6, reads EAGVAQSPRYKIIEKRQSVAFWCNPISGHATLYWYQQILGQGPKLLIQFQNNGVVDDSQLPKDRFSAERLKGVDSTLKIQPAKLEDSAVYLCASSLVSGGLSGANVLTFGAGSRLTVL.

This sequence joins TRBV6-5 and TRBJ2-1; D may be TRBD2 (5 bases). Germline V gene lookup returns CDR1 MNHEY and CDR2 SVGAGI. Trimming shortened V by 0 bases and J by 5 bases, and 8 bases separated the two germline ends. The CDR3 covers 14 residues. CDR3 DNA sequence: TGTGCCAGCAGTTACTCGGCGGGTAACAATGAGCAGTTCTTC. This encodes CASSYSAGNNEQFF.

This clone was observed once. The rearrangement joins TRBV11-2 to TRBJ1-6, with 9 positions matching TRBD1. J lost 10 bases, V lost 0 bases, and 4 bases had no gene match. The CDR3 is 15 residues long. Looked up from germline, CDR1 is SGHAT and CDR2 is FQNNGV. The CDR3 bases are TGTGCCAGCAGCTTAGACGGACAGGGGAGCTCACCCCTCCACTTT. Translated: CASSLDGQGSSPLHF.

The chain carries TRBV5-1 and TRBJ2-6; TRBD1 is a possible D gene (6 bases). CDR3 length equals 19 residues. V gave up 4 bases and J gave up 0 bases, with 20 bases separating them. Germline V gene data show CDR1 as SGHRS and CDR2 as YFSETQ. CDR3 nucleotide sequence: TGCGCCAGCAGCATTCGACAGGTGCAAACTTCCTCTGGGGCCAACGTCCTGACTTTC. It specifies CASSIRQVQTSSGANVLTF.

This rearrangement joins TRBV11-3 to TRBJ1-1, with 8 bases fitting TRBD1. The germline CDR1 and CDR2 sequences are SGHNT and YENEEA. This CDR3 has 13 amino acids. J gave up 4 bases and V 5 bases, and 3 bases lay outside the gene matches. CDR3 protein: CASSPRGPTEAFF. In DNA form, the CDR3 reads TGTGCCAGCAGCCCCAGGGGGCCCACTGAAGCTTTCTTT. Based on the CDR3 plus reference TRBV11-3 and TRBJ1-1, the full variable domain is EAGVVQSPRYKIIEKKQPVAFWCNPISGHNTLYWYLQNLGQGPELLIRYENEEAVDDSQLPKDRFSAERLKGVDSTLKIQPAELGDSAVYLCASSPRGPTEAFFGQGTRLTVV.

The chain is built from TRBV20-1 and TRBJ1-1; D not resolved. The germline V gene encodes CDR1 DFQATT and CDR2 SNEGSKA (reference sequence). The V end was cut by 7 bases, the J end by 3 bases, with 9 bases between. The CDR3 is made up of 11 amino acids. The CDR3 spells CSGVYDTEAFF. CDR3 sequence (DNA): TGCAGTGGCGTATACGACACTGAAGCTTTCTTT.

The J gene is TRBJ1-2, the V gene TRBV2, with a possible D match to TRBD1 (6 bases). Trimming pared 3 bases from V and 4 bases from J, leaving 9 bases between. Germline V lookup: CDR1 SNHLY, CDR2 FYNNEI. The CDR3 contains 13 residues. The CDR3 reads CASSEDRLYGYTF. The CDR3 DNA is TGTGCCAGCAGTGAGGACAGACTCTATGGCTACACCTTC.

The rearrangement links TRBV5-4 to TRBJ2-1; weak D call: TRBD1 (5 bases). This CDR3 is 12 amino acids long. Germline assignment: CDR1 SGHNT and CDR2 YYREEE (reference sequence). V lost 6 bases and J lost 6, with 10 bases in between. The DNA for the CDR3 is TGTGCCAGCAATCTAAGGGGCAATGAGCAGTTCTTC. Translation: CASNLRGNEQFF.

For this clone: Other DNA sequences from this sample encode an identical CDR3 as well. This sequence joins TRBV11-2 and TRBJ2-5, with D unclear. V was pared by 5 bases and J by 5 bases, with 6 bases between. Germline CDR1 SGHAT, CDR2 FQNNGV. The CDR3 extends over 11 amino acids. The CDR3 nucleotides read TGTGCCAGCAGCCCTAGGGAGACCCAGTACTTC. Its protein product is CASSPRETQYF.

The chain is built from TRBV13 and TRBJ1-5, with 10 positions matching TRBD1. The CDR3 is made up of 15 amino acids. The V segment lost 5 bases and the J segment 3 bases; nucleotides outside the gene matches: 4. Germline lookup yields CDR1 PRHDT and CDR2 FYEKMQ (reference sequence). The CDR3 DNA sequence: TGTGCCAGCAGCGGGGGGACAGGGGTCAATCAGCCCCAGCATTTT. Translating it yields CASSGGTGVNQPQHF.

The rearrangement links TRBV5-6 to TRBJ1-1; D is unresolved. Germline V gene sequence: CDR1 SGHDT, CDR2 YYEEEE. Trimming pared 0 bases from V and 3 bases from J, leaving 9 bases between. This CDR3 is 14 amino acids long. The CDR3 spells CASSLGRRHTEAFF. For the CDR3, the DNA is TGTGCCAGCAGCTTGGGGAGGAGGCACACTGAAGCTTTCTTT.

The chain joins TRBV7-9 to TRBJ1-1; D may be TRBD1 (5 bases). The germline V and J ends were trimmed by 0 bases and 6 bases, with 5 bases remaining between them. The germline V gene encodes CDR1 SEHNR and CDR2 FQNEAQ (reference sequence). This CDR3 is 12 amino acids long. The CDR3 spells CASSLAGAEAFF. The CDR3 coding sequence is TGTGCCAGCAGCTTAGCAGGGGCTGAAGCTTTCTTT.

The V and J genes are TRBV3-1 (or the pseudogene TRBV3-2) and TRBJ1-1, with D perhaps matching TRBD1 (5 bases). Looked up from germline, CDR1 is LGHDT and CDR2 is YNNKEL (reference sequence). The CDR3 consists of 14 residues. V was trimmed by 1 base and J by 6 bases, leaving 12 bases between them. The chain's CDR3 is CASSQVRGLAEAFF. Written as DNA, the CDR3 is TGTGCCAGCAGCCAAGTACGGGGACTGGCTGAAGCTTTCTTT.

The chain uses TRBV11-2 and TRBJ1-2; D uncertain. The CDR3 runs 16 residues. Trimming stripped 5 bases from V and 0 bases from J, with 16 bases between. The V gene's germline CDR1 is SGHAT and CDR2 FQNNGV. The CDR3 loop reads CASSIPSLRANYGYTF. The CDR3 nucleotides read TGTGCCAGCAGCATCCCTAGCTTAAGGGCTAACTATGGCTACACCTTC.

This CDR3 reads CASSVLTQDSGELFF. The CDR3 DNA is TGTGCCAGCAGTGTATTAACCCAGGACAGCGGGGAGCTGTTTTTT. The V and J genes are TRBV2 and TRBJ2-2; D possibly corresponds to TRBD1 (6 bases). Between the trimmed V and J ends, which lost 4 bases and 7 bases, there was a span of 16 bases. Germline V CDR1 and CDR2: SNHLY, FYNNEI. The CDR3 is 15 amino acids. Variable domain in full (rest from reference TRBV2 and TRBJ2-2): EPEVTQTPSHQVTQMGQEVILRCVPISNHLYFYWYRQILGQKVEFLVSFYNNEISEKSEIFDDQFSVERPDGSNFTLKIRSTKLEDSAMYFCASSVLTQDSGELFFGEGSRLTVL.